Shown below are 32 T cell receptor beta chains from a single sample sequenced in a study of identical twins. Each CDR3 protein is one row after TCRdb ran MiXCR on the 5' RACE reads. The sample lists about 530,000 distinct CDR3 sequences; about 22% were seen once. These sequences were also reported in another study, on yellow fever vaccine responses in identical twins.

The sequenced sample was CD4+ T cells sorted from blood. These receptors originate from a woman aged 18-29 years in good health.

This chain links TRBV6-2 or TRBV6-3 with TRBJ2-2; D tentatively reads TRBD1 or TRBD2 (5 bases each). V was pared by 6 bases and J by 5 bases, with 16 bases between. The CDR3 sequence is 15 residues long. CDR1 and CDR2 from the germline V gene are MNHEY and SVGEGT. This chain's CDR3 is CASRTSGRRTGELFF. The DNA for the CDR3 is TGTGCCAGCAGAACGTCGGGACGGAGAACCGGGGAGCTGTTTTTT.

The chain links TRBV19 to TRBJ2-4, with 9 nucleotides matching TRBD1. J gave up 1 base and V 4 bases, and 2 bases lay outside the gene matches. The CDR3 is 15 amino acids. Germline V gene lookup returns CDR1 LNHDA and CDR2 SQIVND (reference sequence). CDR3 nucleotides: TGTGCCAGTAGTAGGACAGGGGACGCCAAAAACATTCAGTACTTC. This codes for CASSRTGDAKNIQYF.

This chain connects TRBV18 to TRBJ1-1; D ambiguous. CDR3 length: 14 amino acids. V lost 3 bases to trimming and J lost 8 bases, with 16 bases between them. In germline, CDR1 is KGHSH, CDR2 LQKENI. For the CDR3, the DNA is TGTGCCAGCTCACCTTCTTTGTGGAACAGAGAAGCTTTCTTT. Its translation is CASSPSLWNREAFF.

This sequence joins TRBV28 and TRBJ1-2; no definite D call. Germline values: CDR1 MDHEN, CDR2 SYDVKM. This CDR3 contains 13 residues. The V end was cut by 2 bases, the J end by 7 bases, with 11 bases between. The CDR3 protein is CASSLVRGTGYTF. CDR3 nucleotide sequence: TGTGCCAGCAGTTTAGTCCGGGGAACTGGCTACACCTTC.

CDR3 loop: CASSYRGIGSYEQYF. The CDR3 DNA reads TGTGCCAGCAGTTATAGGGGGATAGGCTCCTACGAGCAGTACTTC. The chain carries TRBV6-5 and TRBJ2-7; D may be TRBD1 (6 bases). V lost 3 bases and J lost 0, with 12 bases in between. This CDR3 contains 15 residues. The germline gives CDR1 MNHEY, CDR2 SVGAGI.

CDR3 sequence (DNA): TGTGCCAGCAGCGTAAATACGGGGACAGCGGTAGAGGTTAATGAGCAGTTCTTC. This translates into CASSVNTGTAVEVNEQFF. The rearrangement uses TRBV5-6 and TRBJ2-1, with 7 bases lining up with TRBD1. The CDR3 has 18 residues. Germline V CDR1 and CDR2: SGHDT, YYEEEE. With 4 bases clipped from V and 7 bases from J, the junction kept 20 bases outside the gene matches.

This clonotype turned up a few times. The CDR3 sequence: CASSLGSFYGYTF. The CDR3 DNA reads TGTGCCAGCAGTTTGGGCAGCTTCTATGGCTACACCTTC. The V and J genes are TRBV12-3 or TRBV12-4 and TRBJ1-2, with D unresolved. This CDR3 is 13 amino acids long. V lost 3 bases, J lost 4 bases, and 9 bases lay in between.

The rearrangement links TRBV19 to TRBJ2-6, with D unclear. The CDR3 has 17 amino acids. Trimming shortened V by 0 bases and J by 0 bases, and 9 bases separated the two germline ends. The germline V gene has CDR1 LNHDA and CDR2 SQIVND (reference sequence). The CDR3 sequence: CASSIDRSSSGANVLTF. The DNA for the CDR3 is TGTGCCAGTAGTATAGATCGTTCTAGCTCTGGGGCCAACGTCCTGACTTTC.

The V and J genes are TRBV5-4 and TRBJ2-7; D may correspond to TRBD1 or TRBD2 (6 bases each). The CDR3 loop spans 15 amino acids. V lost 0 bases and J lost 2, with 12 bases in between. From germline, CDR1 is SGHNT and CDR2 YYREEE (reference sequence). In DNA, the CDR3 is TGTGCCAGCAGCTTGGGGAGGGGGACTCCCTACGAGCAGTACGTC. Its translation is CASSLGRGTPYEQYV.

This chain joins TRBV11-2 and TRBJ2-4; 8 bases map to TRBD2. V was clipped by 4 bases and J by 8 bases; unmatched bases: 13. The V gene's germline CDR1 is SGHAT and CDR2 FQNNGV. This CDR3 contains 16 residues. CDR3 loop: CASSSPGGGRRDIQYF. The CDR3 nucleotides read TGTGCCAGCAGCTCTCCGGGGGGGGGCCGAAGAGACATTCAGTACTTC.

The chain has TRBV29-1 and TRBJ2-5; the D gene is possibly TRBD1 (5 bases). This CDR3 spans 14 amino acids. Germline assignment: CDR1 SQVTM and CDR2 ANQGSEA. Trimming stripped 7 bases from V and 0 bases from J, with 15 bases between. The CDR3 spells CSDRQPCYQETQYF. The CDR3 DNA is TGCAGCGACCGACAGCCTTGCTACCAAGAGACCCAGTACTTC.

The chain recombines TRBV5-1 with TRBJ2-5; 9 bases fit TRBD1. CDR3 length equals 14 residues. Looked up from germline, CDR1 is SGHRS and CDR2 is YFSETQ. With 4 bases clipped from V and 9 bases from J, the junction kept 10 bases outside the gene matches. In DNA form, the CDR3 reads TGCGCCAGCAGCCTAAAGGGACAGGGAACGGCCCAGTACTTC. This sequence encodes CASSLKGQGTAQYF.

This clonotype was detected only a few times. The V call is TRBV6-2 or TRBV6-3, the J call TRBJ1-2, with 7 bases fitting TRBD1. This CDR3 is built from 13 residues. CDR1 is MNHEY, CDR2 SVGEGT, per germline. V lost 4 bases, J lost 8 bases, and 7 bases stayed unmatched. CDR3 coding DNA: TGTGCCAGCAGTTTCGACAGGGACTGGGGCTACACCTTC. Translation: CASSFDRDWGYTF.

The chain uses TRBV4-1 and TRBJ2-3; 8 bases align to TRBD2. V shed 6 bases, J shed 1 base, and the junction held 9 bases outside the gene matches. CDR3 length equals 16 residues. The germline CDR1 and CDR2 sequences are MGHRA and YSYEKL. CDR3 protein: CASRNLGGGRTDTQYF. The CDR3 DNA follows: TGCGCCAGCAGGAACCTTGGCGGGGGGCGCACAGATACGCAGTATTTT.

In its sample, this clonotype was seen a few times. The V and J genes are TRBV3-1 and TRBJ2-1, with TRBD1 matching 9 bases. Trimming at V came to 4 bases and at J to 8 bases, leaving 6 bases not matched to a gene. This CDR3 comprises 14 residues. Germline loops: CDR1 LGHDT, CDR2 YNNKEL (reference sequence). The CDR3 is CASSPGTGQDEQFF. The CDR3 bases are TGTGCCAGCAGCCCCGGGACAGGGCAGGATGAGCAGTTCTTC.

V usage is TRBV6-1 and J usage is TRBJ2-7; 7 bases agree with TRBD2. The CDR3 consists of 19 residues. J gave up 0 bases and V 0 bases, and 14 bases lay outside the gene matches. The germline V gene encodes CDR1 MNHNS and CDR2 SASEGT. The CDR3 sequence is CASSEALRWASGLSYEQYF. The CDR3, as DNA: TGTGCCAGCAGTGAAGCGCTTCGATGGGCTAGCGGACTCTCCTACGAGCAGTACTTC.

The rearrangement uses TRBV3-1 and TRBJ1-1; 12 nucleotides align to TRBD1. Germline loops: CDR1 LGHDT, CDR2 YNNKEL (reference sequence). V shed 5 bases, J shed 6 bases, and the junction held 4 bases outside the gene matches. The CDR3 has 14 amino acids. The CDR3 reads CASSRGQGASEAFF. Here the CDR3 DNA reads TGTGCCAGCAGCAGGGGACAGGGGGCCTCTGAAGCTTTCTTT.

This clonotype was seen only once. This chain joins TRBV19 and TRBJ2-3; 9 nucleotides align to TRBD2. Germline CDR1 is LNHDA and CDR2 is SQIVND (reference sequence). CDR3 length: 17 residues. With V trimmed by 5 bases and J by 5 bases, 14 bases remained unmatched. CDR3 protein: CASSEGQRAGGGDTQYF. DNA of the CDR3: TGTGCCAGTAGTGAGGGCCAACGGGCGGGAGGGGGAGATACGCAGTATTTT.

This clonotype was seen many times. This chain connects TRBV21-1 to TRBJ1-1. TRBV21-1 is classified as a pseudogene. The CDR3 spans 17 residues. The CDR3 reads CASSKSKGPMSNTEAFF. DNA of the CDR3: TGTGCCAGCAGCAAATCTAAGGGCCCGATGTCGAACACTGAAGCTTTCTTT.

The genes are TRBV4-2 and TRBJ2-1; D gene ambiguous. V lost 1 base and J lost 6, with 10 bases in between. Germline V gene sequence: CDR1 LGHNA, CDR2 YNFKEQ. The CDR3 has 14 residues. CDR3 in amino acids: CASSQVHGFNEQFF. The CDR3 coding sequence is TGTGCCAGCAGCCAAGTGCACGGCTTCAATGAGCAGTTCTTC.

The V call is TRBV28, the J call TRBJ2-7; D possibly corresponds to TRBD2 (6 bases). The ends were cut back, 6 bases at V and 2 bases at J, with 14 bases in the middle. Germline V gene sequence: CDR1 MDHEN, CDR2 SYDVKM. CDR3 size: 14 residues. This CDR3 is CASSLSGGPYEQYF. CDR3 DNA sequence: TGTGCCAGCAGCCTCTCCGGGGGTCCCTACGAGCAGTACTTC.

This chain uses TRBV6-1 with TRBJ1-1, with TRBD1 as a possible D gene (5 bases). V was pared by 6 bases and J by 3 bases, with 11 bases between. This CDR3 is built from 13 residues. Germline lookup yields CDR1 MNHNS and CDR2 SASEGT. CDR3 amino acids: CASRSGTDTEAFF. For the CDR3, the DNA is TGTGCCAGCAGGTCCGGGACGGACACTGAAGCTTTCTTT.

The chain is built from TRBV28 and TRBJ2-7; D unresolved. The CDR3 spans 14 residues. With 1 base removed from V and 4 bases from J, the gap between germline ends came to 11 bases. Germline assignment: CDR1 MDHEN and CDR2 SYDVKM. This CDR3 is CASSLLGFSYEQYF. In nucleotides, the CDR3 is TGTGCCAGCAGTTTATTGGGGTTTTCTTACGAGCAGTACTTC.

This chain joins TRBV10-3 and TRBJ2-3, with D possibly TRBD2 on 5 matching bases. Germline V gives CDR1 ENHRY, CDR2 SYGVKD. The V gene lost 0 bases and the J gene lost 6 bases, with 19 bases spanning the gap. This CDR3 region has 17 residues. The CDR3 here is CAISESATQRIRDTQYF. The CDR3 DNA reads TGTGCCATCAGTGAGTCGGCGACGCAGCGGATACGGGATACGCAGTATTTT.

The chain is built from TRBV5-6 and TRBJ2-5, with 8 bases lining up with TRBD2. CDR3 length equals 17 residues. The V gene end was trimmed by 3 bases and the J gene end by 5 bases; junction bases not matched to a gene: 15. Germline loops: CDR1 SGHDT, CDR2 YYEEEE. CDR3 residues: CASSSSGRGGRGETQYF. The CDR3 nucleotides are TGTGCCAGCAGCTCCTCAGGACGGGGGGGCCGAGGGGAGACCCAGTACTTC.

This clonotype was observed a few times. The rearrangement joins TRBV7-6 to TRBJ2-3; D may be TRBD2 (6 bases). This CDR3 comprises 18 residues. Germline CDR1 reads SGHVS; CDR2 reads FNYEAQ. V was pared by 1 base and J by 1 base, with 18 bases between. CDR3 sequence (DNA): TGTGCCAGCAGCTTAGTTCCGACGTCTAGCGCCCGCACAGATACGCAGTATTTT. The encoded protein is CASSLVPTSSARTDTQYF.

This clonotype showed up just a few times. The V gene is TRBV20-1, the J gene TRBJ2-3, with 7 bases fitting TRBD2. CDR1 is DFQATT and CDR2 is SNEGSKA in the germline V gene (reference sequence). V dropped 3 bases and J dropped 8; count of bases not matched to a gene: 8. This CDR3 spans 13 amino acids. CDR3 residues: CSARATSRGTQYF. In nucleotides, the CDR3 is TGCAGTGCTAGGGCGACTAGCCGCGGTACGCAGTATTTT.

This clonotype has more than one count but fewer than ten. The rearrangement joins TRBV5-1 to TRBJ2-1; TRBD2 aligns across 8 bases. J was trimmed by 1 base and V by 0 bases; bases with no gene match: 9. The CDR3 is made up of 18 amino acids. Germline-derived CDR1 and CDR2 are SGHRS and YFSETQ. CDR3 nucleotides: TGCGCCAGCAGCTTGGAGGAACTAGCGGTATTTTCCTACAATGAGCAGTTCTTC. Translation gives CASSLEELAVFSYNEQFF.

This clonotype was observed a few times. V and J are TRBV10-3 and TRBJ2-1; 7 positions agree with TRBD2. Germline V gives CDR1 ENHRY, CDR2 SYGVKD. Trimming removed 3 bases from V and 7 bases from J; junction bases left unmatched: 15. The CDR3 runs 17 residues. The CDR3 sequence is CAISDQYAGLGKNEQFF. The CDR3 DNA reads TGTGCCATCAGTGACCAATACGCCGGACTAGGCAAAAATGAGCAGTTCTTC.

This clonotype was counted between two and nine times. The chain uses TRBV4-1 and TRBJ1-4, with D unclear. V lost 1 base, J lost 8 bases, and 17 bases lay in between. This CDR3 has 16 residues. Germline CDR1 MGHRA, CDR2 YSYEKL. This CDR3 is CASSQVVLPLEEKLFF. For the CDR3, the DNA is TGCGCCAGCAGCCAAGTGGTCCTTCCCCTCGAGGAAAAACTGTTTTTT.

At least ten counts were recorded for this clonotype. The chain links TRBV5-1 to TRBJ2-3; D unclear. The CDR3 is made up of 14 amino acids. Trimming left V 4 bases short and J 5 bases short, with 14 bases between. In germline, CDR1 is SGHRS, CDR2 YFSETQ. The CDR3 region is CASSPTRARDTQYF. The CDR3 bases are TGCGCCAGCAGCCCCACCCGAGCCCGAGATACGCAGTATTTT.

This clonotype was recorded a few times. This chain connects TRBV12-3 or TRBV12-4 to TRBJ2-7; 7 nucleotides agree with TRBD1. Trimming took 6 bases from V and 6 from J; bases not matched to a gene: 5. The CDR3 sequence is 12 residues long. The CDR3 loop is CASSKTGTEQYF. The DNA of the CDR3 is TGTGCCAGCAGCAAGACAGGGACCGAGCAGTACTTC.